This T cell receptor beta chain was recovered during a study of blood T cells in healthy people across ages. Whole-study context: With template switching, about one barcoded beta molecule was captured per two T cells. General study points: Possibly confounding the expanded clonotype changes was the fact that donor CMV status was unknown. While age rose, TCR beta diversity per million T cells dropped in a roughly linear way.

As for this clonotype: Antigen specificity is unknown.

The CDR3 runs 14 residues. J gave up 5 bases and V 6 bases, and 9 bases lay outside the gene matches. Germline-derived CDR1 and CDR2 are MDHEN and SYDVKM. A J-beta primer mix and a sample-barcoded 5' primer were used in a second PCR of about 7 to 12 cycles. Each TCR beta cDNA got a 12-nucleotide random molecular identifier. TCRdb passed the 5' RACE reads through MiXCR, listing each CDR3 protein once. Of 250,000 to 300,000 distinct CDR3 sequences in the sample, roughly 26% were seen once. Sequenced input: blood. The chain carries TRBV28 and TRBJ2-7; 8 nucleotides align to TRBD2. The receptor comes from a woman in her 70s in good health. This CDR3 reads CASSQTSGRHEQYF. CDR3 DNA sequence: TGTGCCAGCAGCCAAACCAGCGGGAGACACGAGCAGTACTTC.